The 2 T cell receptor beta chains reported below all come from one sample, sequenced in a study of long-term antiretroviral therapy in people with HIV. Investigators performed immunoSEQ version v3.0 at survey level. Only in-frame clones appear in the TCRdb table, and some are missing; sequencing was by immunoSEQ multiplex PCR. The sample lists roughly 8,500 clones, roughly 80% seen once, with approximately 15% in the top ten. Here the sequenced sample was unsorted PBMCs, taken roughly 2.5 years before starting antiretroviral therapy. The receptor set was obtained from a man in his forties with HIV.

Here the CDR3 reads CASAIGLGDNSPLHF. In nucleotides, the CDR3 is TGTGCCAGCGCCATAGGATTAGGGGATAATTCACCCCTCCACTTT. The V gene is TRBV6-1, the J gene TRBJ1-6; D is perhaps TRBD1 (5 bases). The CDR3 spans 15 residues. The germline V gene has CDR1 MNHNS and CDR2 SASEGT. The V and J ends lost 8 bases and 5 bases respectively, with 16 bases between them.

This sequence joins TRBV2 and TRBJ1-5, with D tentatively TRBD1 (6 bases). CDR3 size: 14 residues. V was cut by 4 bases and J by 2 bases, with 9 bases left in between. CDR1 and CDR2 (germline): SNHLY, FYNNEI. CDR3 sequence reads: CASSARQGNQPQHF. CDR3 in DNA: TGTGCCAGCAGTGCCCGACAGGGCAATCAGCCCCAGCATTTT. Full variable domain (missing parts from reference TRBV2 and TRBJ1-5): EPEVTQTPSHQVTQMGQEVILRCVPISNHLYFYWYRQILGQKVEFLVSFYNNEISEKSEIFDDQFSVERPDGSNFTLKIRSTKLEDSAMYFCASSARQGNQPQHFGDGTRLSIL.